The 9 T cell receptor beta chains listed next were all sequenced from one sample in a study of technical replicates of blood from several donors. The data were produced by immunoSEQ multiplex PCR, yet TCRdb's version contains in-frame clones alone and is incomplete. This table holds tens of thousands of clones, 92% found once. Material for sequencing was T cells isolated from PBMCs. The receptors were sampled from a human donor in good health.

This clone was detected only once. The chain recombines TRBV5-1 with TRBJ1-5; no clear D gene. The germline gives CDR1 SGHRS, CDR2 YFSETQ. Trimming removed 0 bases from V and 5 bases from J, with 6 bases in between. The CDR3 length is 13 residues. The CDR3 loop is CASSLGRDQPQHF. In DNA, the CDR3 is TGCGCCAGCAGCTTGGGCCGAGATCAGCCCCAGCATTTT. Together with reference TRBV5-1 and TRBJ1-5, the CDR3 gives the full variable domain: KAGVTQTPRYLIKTRGQQVTLSCSPISGHRSVSWYQQTPGQGLQFLFEYFSETQRNKGNFPGRFSGRQFSNSRSEMNVSTLELGDSALYLCASSLGRDQPQHFGDGTRLSIL.

The table lists this clone with a count of one. The gene calls are TRBV19 and TRBJ2-5; possible D gene TRBD1, 5 bases. Germline CDR1 LNHDA, CDR2 SQIVND (reference sequence). V lost 7 bases, J lost 5 bases, and 17 bases lay in between. The CDR3 is made up of 14 amino acids. The CDR3 is CASNQGLGEETQYF. The CDR3 DNA reads as TGTGCCAGTAACCAGGGCTTGGGCGAGGAGACCCAGTACTTC.

This clone was seen a handful of times. In DNA form, the CDR3 reads TGTGCCAGCAGGGGACTAGTGAATGAGCAGTTCTTC. Protein: CASRGLVNEQFF. V usage is TRBV6-5 and J usage is TRBJ2-1; 8 bases are a match to TRBD2. There are 12 residues in the CDR3. CDR1 is MNHEY and CDR2 is SVGAGI in the germline V gene. The V gene end was trimmed by 6 bases and the J gene end by 7 bases; junction bases not matched to a gene: 2.

The V gene is TRBV7-9, the J gene TRBJ2-7; 7 bases are a match to TRBD1. The germline gives CDR1 SEHNR, CDR2 FQNEAQ (reference sequence). Trimming took 7 bases from V and 2 from J; bases not matched to a gene: 5. This CDR3 has 13 amino acids. The CDR3 loop reads CASTGQETYEQYF. The CDR3 region has the DNA TGTGCCAGCACCGGACAGGAGACCTACGAGCAGTACTTC.

This chain joins TRBV2 and TRBJ1-3; 7 bases are a match to TRBD1. The CDR3 extends over 18 amino acids. The ends lost 6 bases at V and 0 bases at J; junction bases unmatched: 14. Germline-derived CDR1 and CDR2 are SNHLY and FYNNEI. For the CDR3, the DNA is TGTGCCAGCAGGCGACAGGGTTCTTGGGGGATCTCTGGAAACACCATATATTTT. Its protein product is CASRRQGSWGISGNTIYF.

V is TRBV11-2 and J is TRBJ2-7; 11 bases line up with TRBD2. The germline V gene has CDR1 SGHAT and CDR2 FQNNGV. V shed 5 bases and J 4 bases; nucleotides not matched to a gene: 13. CDR3 length: 17 residues. CDR3: CASSISGGAYFPYEQYF. The CDR3 coding sequence is TGTGCCAGCAGCATTAGCGGGGGGGCCTATTTCCCTTACGAGCAGTACTTC. Full variable domain (rest looked up from reference TRBV11-2 and TRBJ2-7): EAGVAQSPRYKIIEKRQSVAFWCNPISGHATLYWYQQILGQGPKLLIQFQNNGVVDDSQLPKDRFSAERLKGVDSTLKIQPAKLEDSAVYLCASSISGGAYFPYEQYFGPGTRLTVT.

The chain uses TRBV4-1 and TRBJ2-1; 9 positions match TRBD2. The CDR3 totals 16 residues. V lost 4 bases and J lost 6; bases outside the gene matches: 10. The germline V gene has CDR1 MGHRA and CDR2 YSYEKL. The CDR3 here is CASSLRSTAGGNEQFF. The CDR3 DNA is TGCGCCAGCAGCCTAAGGAGCACAGCGGGAGGCAATGAGCAGTTCTTC.

The genes are TRBV7-3 and TRBJ2-2; maybe TRBD2 (5 bases). The CDR3 loop spans 15 amino acids. The germline gives CDR1 SGHTA, CDR2 FQGTGA. Trimming left V 2 bases short and J 2 bases short, with 9 bases between. CDR3 DNA sequence: TGTGCCAGCAGCTTAGGCGGGCCAAACACCGGGGAGCTGTTTTTT. Encoded protein: CASSLGGPNTGELFF.

The chain recombines TRBV27 with TRBJ1-2, with D possibly being TRBD1 (6 bases). Germline V CDR1 and CDR2: MNHEY, SMNVEV (reference sequence). The V end lost 4 bases, the J end lost 7 bases, and 13 bases lay between the germline ends. The CDR3 runs to 13 residues. Here the CDR3 DNA reads TGTGCCAGCAGTTGGACAGTTTCTGGTGGCTACACCTTC. Translating gives CASSWTVSGGYTF.